A selection of T cell receptor beta chains follows, all from one sample in a study of T cell responses to AZD1222 COVID-19 vaccine. Data came from immunoSEQ multiplex PCR; TCRdb stores just in-frame clones and leaves some out. The table lists 100,000 to 150,000 clones, roughly 90% of them singletons. This sample comprised peripheral blood, obtained on day 0 of AZD1222 vaccination. Receptors originate from an adult in good health. Each CDR3 is given without its conserved first and last residue. Each record gives: V gene, CDR3 length, CDR3 protein.

v_gene: TRBV18; len: 11; CDR3aa: ASSGAHRGEQY
v_gene: TRBV9; len: 14; CDR3aa: ASSVSSGIATGELF
v_gene: TRBV5-1; len: 12; CDR3aa: ASSLQADTGELF
v_gene: TRBV5-6; len: 14; CDR3aa: ASSLLGFRENQPQH
v_gene: TRBV11-3; len: 10; CDR3aa: ASSSRTGPSY
v_gene: TRBV7-2; len: 11; CDR3aa: ASSSSGGSVAF
v_gene: TRBV9; len: 15; CDR3aa: ASSYHTGGHRRGEQY
v_gene: TRBV29-1; len: 13; CDR3aa: SVLTGTGGTDTQY
v_gene: TRBV7-2; len: 11; CDR3aa: ASSPGADQPQH
v_gene: TRBV7-2; len: 11; CDR3aa: ASSSMVGGKAF
v_gene: TRBV4-1; len: 13; CDR3aa: ASSLFGSSGNTIY
v_gene: TRBV30; len: 9; CDR3aa: ASGWDQPQH
v_gene: TRBV10-1; len: 11; CDR3aa: ASSVSVNYGYT
v_gene: TRBV11-2; len: 14; CDR3aa: ASSTHPGTGIEKLF
v_gene: TRBV21-1; len: 13; CDR3aa: ASSKRSATGNTIY
v_gene: TRBV14; len: 10; CDR3aa: ASSQARKTQY
v_gene: TRBV9; len: 13; CDR3aa: ASSVLAGVPGEQF
v_gene: TRBV19; len: 10; CDR3aa: ASRRGLEKLF
v_gene: TRBV11-2; len: 13; CDR3aa: ASSPWTEAKNIQY
v_gene: TRBV30; len: 16; CDR3aa: AWSKDRSPTLGANVLT
v_gene: TRBV5-1; len: 12; CDR3aa: ASSPGTAYNEQF
v_gene: TRBV4-3; len: 14; CDR3aa: ASRPTFSGTTDTQY
v_gene: TRBV19; len: 13; CDR3aa: ASSLSGGGADTQY
v_gene: TRBV6-5; len: 13; CDR3aa: ASRPYRGHTGELF
v_gene: TRBV7-3; len: 11; CDR3aa: ASSLRAAGELF
v_gene: TRBV28; len: 12; CDR3aa: ASSLATINTEAF
v_gene: TRBV7-9; len: 10; CDR3aa: ASNLVNTEAF
v_gene: TRBV6-5; len: 10; CDR3aa: ASRRPKGEQY
v_gene: TRBV12-3/TRBV12-4; len: 11; CDR3aa: ASSARHTETQY
v_gene: TRBV9; len: 14; CDR3aa: ASSVAPSPNIYEQY
v_gene: TRBV19; len: 13; CDR3aa: ASSRGASGSWEQY
v_gene: TRBV27; len: 14; CDR3aa: ASSLSGAPSTDTQY
v_gene: TRBV19; len: 19; CDR3aa: ASSIDRLRDRGYSGSQPQH
v_gene: TRBV9; len: 13; CDR3aa: ASSVAGGPTDTQY
v_gene: TRBV7-3; len: 11; CDR3aa: ASSSGRSGELF
v_gene: TRBV3-1/TRBV3-2; len: 11; CDR3aa: ASSQGATGELF
v_gene: TRBV27; len: 14; CDR3aa: ASRAPPGQGSYEQY
v_gene: TRBV24-1; len: 10; CDR3aa: ATSDTGLPQH
v_gene: TRBV5-1; len: 9; CDR3aa: ASSLEETQY
v_gene: TRBV5-1; len: 13; CDR3aa: ASQSLPDNTGELF
v_gene: TRBV15; len: 13; CDR3aa: ATSRESPEVYGYT
v_gene: TRBV6-2/TRBV6-3; len: 16; CDR3aa: ASSAQRGQRWGNQPQH
v_gene: TRBV11-2; len: 14; CDR3aa: ASSSLFPGRNYEQY
v_gene: TRBV30; len: 9; CDR3aa: AWSVGDEQY
v_gene: TRBV11-2; len: 12; CDR3aa: ASSLGGVNEKLF
v_gene: TRBV12-3/TRBV12-4; len: 10; CDR3aa: ASSRDGPPLH
v_gene: TRBV7-2; len: 12; CDR3aa: ASSLGTGRSPLH
v_gene: TRBV4-1; len: 16; CDR3aa: ASSQDGGQGTYNSPLH
v_gene: TRBV7-3; len: 11; CDR3aa: ASSLSVRDTQY
v_gene: TRBV20-1; len: 9; CDR3aa: SARPGQRTL
v_gene: TRBV6-2/TRBV6-3; len: 9; CDR3aa: ASSKRQPQH
v_gene: TRBV7-6; len: 13; CDR3aa: ASSLYPDRDYEQY
v_gene: TRBV9; len: 12; CDR3aa: ASSKRDFFTEAF
v_gene: TRBV7-2; len: 16; CDR3aa: ASSLGGGRFSGANVLT
v_gene: TRBV4-2; len: 13; CDR3aa: ASSPKQDLNTEAF
v_gene: TRBV30; len: 10; CDR3aa: AWRIQGQKLF
v_gene: TRBV6-1; len: 14; CDR3aa: ASSGGHRTGGETQY
v_gene: TRBV9; len: 13; CDR3aa: ASSVQQGTNEKLF